These 2 T cell receptor beta chains share one sample of origin, sequenced in a study of T cells after posttransplantation cyclophosphamide. Some clones are missing from TCRdb's copy, which holds only in-frame ones; the method was immunoSEQ multiplex PCR. There are about 25,000 clones in the sample, none observed a single time. Sequenced material: PBMCs. The receptors were sampled from a woman aged 45-59 years in good health, CMV-negative, and a related stem cell transplant donor.

This clone has a count of ten or more. The rearrangement joins TRBV4-2 to TRBJ1-6, with a weak D call TRBD1 (6 bases). The CDR3 sequence is 19 residues long. CDR1 and CDR2 from the germline V gene are LGHNA and YNFKEQ. Trimming removed 2 bases from V and 0 bases from J, with 17 bases in between. The CDR3 sequence: CASSQSGGRGSSYNSPLHF. Here the CDR3 DNA reads TGTGCCAGCAGCCAAAGTGGGGGCAGGGGCAGCTCCTATAATTCACCCCTCCACTTT.

This clone was seen only a few times. The chain uses TRBV18 and TRBJ2-5, with 7 bases fitting TRBD2. The DNA end is a closer match to TRBJ2-7, so the J assignment may be wrong. This CDR3 comprises 17 residues. CDR1 is KGHSH, CDR2 LQKENI, per germline. CDR3 DNA: TGTGCCAGCTCACCACCGAGGCGGCCTAGCGGAACCTACGAGCAGTACTTC. Encoded protein: CASSPPRRPSGTYEQYF.